The 17 T cell receptor beta chains below were found in one sample sequenced in a study of T cell responses to AZD1222 COVID-19 vaccine. Using immunoSEQ multiplex PCR, the repertoire was profiled, and TCRdb retains in-frame clones only, with some absent. This table has tens of thousands of clones, approximately 91% appearing once. The sample was peripheral blood, taken on day 0 of AZD1222 vaccination. These TCRs come from an adult in good health.

This clone has more than one count but fewer than ten. The chain uses TRBV29-1 and TRBJ2-2; possible D gene TRBD2, 5 bases. This CDR3 region has 11 residues. Germline V CDR1 and CDR2: SQVTM, ANQGSEA. The germline V and J ends were trimmed by 5 bases and 7 bases, with 8 bases remaining between them. CDR3 protein: CSVIGSGELFF. For the CDR3, the DNA is TGCAGCGTTATTGGGAGCGGGGAGCTGTTTTTT.

The J gene is TRBJ2-2, the V gene TRBV24-1; D tentatively fits TRBD1 or TRBD2 (5 bases each). Trimming shortened V by 1 base and J by 4 bases, and 9 bases separated the two germline ends. The CDR3 is 15 amino acids. The germline V gene has CDR1 KGHDR and CDR2 SFDVKD. As DNA, the CDR3 is TGTGCCACCAGTGATTTCCAGGGAGCCACCGGGGAGCTGTTTTTT. Amino acid sequence: CATSDFQGATGELFF.

In this sample, this clone turned up once. The chain recombines TRBV6-6 with TRBJ2-7, with 11 nucleotides matching TRBD2. The CDR3 runs 15 residues. V was pared by 6 bases and J by 4 bases, with 8 bases of the junction left unmatched. Looked up from germline, CDR1 is MNHNY and CDR2 is SVGAGI (reference sequence). CDR3 in amino acids: CASSPGPSGRYEQYF. The DNA for the CDR3 is TGTGCCAGCAGCCCCGGCCCTAGCGGGAGGTACGAGCAGTACTTC.

This rearrangement joins TRBV29-1 to TRBJ2-7; 8 bases agree with TRBD2. Germline V gene lookup returns CDR1 SQVTM and CDR2 ANQGSEA. The CDR3 is made up of 15 amino acids. The J segment lost 2 bases and the V segment lost 0 bases, leaving 6 bases of the junction unmatched. The CDR3 DNA is TGCAGCGTTGAAGATGGTTCGGGAGGGCCCTACGAGCAGTACTTC. Translating it yields CSVEDGSGGPYEQYF.

The rearrangement uses TRBV20-1 and TRBJ1-2; perhaps TRBD1 as D (5 bases). V lost 3 bases, J lost 11 bases, and 13 bases lay in between. The germline CDR1 and CDR2 sequences are DFQATT and SNEGSKA (reference sequence). The CDR3 loop spans 11 amino acids. The CDR3 sequence is CSASFAGPYTF. In DNA form, the CDR3 reads TGCAGTGCTAGCTTTGCAGGGCCGTACACCTTC.

This rearrangement joins TRBV13 to TRBJ2-7; 9 nucleotides align to TRBD1. CDR3 size: 14 residues. The germline CDR1 and CDR2 sequences are PRHDT and FYEKMQ (reference sequence). After removal of 6 bases from V and 5 bases from J, the junction contained 8 bases not matched to a gene. In DNA, the CDR3 is TGTGCCAGCAGGACCGGGACAGGGCACAACGAGCAGTACTTC. Its protein is CASRTGTGHNEQYF.

The chain joins TRBV7-2 to TRBJ2-1; possibly TRBD2 for D (5 bases). The CDR3 covers 16 residues. Trimming shortened V by 5 bases and J by 0 bases, and 14 bases separated the two germline ends. Germline values: CDR1 SGHTA, CDR2 FQGNSA. Here the CDR3 DNA reads TGTGCCAGCAGCCGCGCTCTAGCCGCCTCCTACAATGAGCAGTTCTTC. Its protein product is CASSRALAASYNEQFF. Full variable domain (remainder filled in from reference TRBV7-2 and TRBJ2-1): GAGVSQSPSNKVTEKGKDVELRCDPISGHTALYWYRQSLGQGLEFLIYFQGNSAPDKSGLPSDRFSAERTGGSVSTLTIQRTQQEDSAVYLCASSRALAASYNEQFFGPGTRLTVL.

The V gene is TRBV24-1, the J gene TRBJ2-2, with 7 bases matching TRBD1. Germline CDR1 KGHDR, CDR2 SFDVKD. The CDR3 runs 15 residues. The trim removed 10 bases at V and 5 bases at J, leaving 12 bases unmatched. The chain's CDR3 is CATTAPGTETGELFF. In DNA form, the CDR3 reads TGTGCCACTACAGCCCCAGGGACAGAAACCGGGGAGCTGTTTTTT.

The chain couples TRBV13 to TRBJ1-2; TRBD1 aligns across 8 bases. This CDR3 has 14 residues. Germline values: CDR1 PRHDT, CDR2 FYEKMQ (reference sequence). Losses at the gene ends were 1 base for V and 8 bases for J; bases not matched to a gene: 6. CDR3 loop: CASSLVAGGDGYTF. CDR3 bases: TGTGCCAGCAGCTTAGTGGCAGGGGGCGACGGCTACACCTTC. The full variable domain, in which reference TRBV13 and TRBJ1-2 provide the parts outside the CDR3, is AAGVIQSPRHLIKEKRETATLKCYPIPRHDTVYWYQQGPGQDPQFLISFYEKMQSDKGSIPDRFSAQQFSDYHSELNMSSLELGDSALYFCASSLVAGGDGYTFGSGTRLTVV.

The chain recombines TRBV3-1 (or the pseudogene TRBV3-2) with TRBJ2-1, with a tentative D call TRBD2 (5 bases). CDR1 and CDR2 from the germline V gene are LGHDT and YNNKEL (reference sequence). The germline V and J ends were trimmed by 1 base and 8 bases, with 12 bases remaining between them. CDR3 length: 14 residues. The CDR3 DNA reads as TGTGCCAGCAGCCAAGGGCCTATTAGCGATGAGCAGTTCTTC. Its protein is CASSQGPISDEQFF.

The DNA of the CDR3 is TGTGCCAGCAGTTTCCGGGGTTGGACCGGGGAGCTGTTTTTT. Its translation is CASSFRGWTGELFF. The chain combines TRBV28 with TRBJ2-2; D possibly corresponds to TRBD2 (5 bases). The germline gives CDR1 MDHEN, CDR2 SYDVKM. The ends were cut back, 3 bases at V and 5 bases at J, with 10 bases in the middle. The CDR3 is made up of 14 amino acids.

The DNA for the CDR3 is TGTGCCAGCAGCTTAGGGTCAGGGTCCTACGAGCAGTACTTC. It translates to CASSLGSGSYEQYF. V gene TRBV11-2 combines with J gene TRBJ2-7; a possible D gene is TRBD1 (5 bases). The germline CDR1 and CDR2 sequences are SGHAT and FQNNGV. Trimming cost V 1 base and J 1 base, with 8 bases left between them. This CDR3 region has 14 residues.

This chain links TRBV2 with TRBJ2-1; D possibly matches TRBD1 or TRBD2 (5 bases each). This CDR3 comprises 13 residues. With 5 bases removed from V and 5 bases from J, the gap between germline ends came to 10 bases. Per the germline V gene, CDR1 is SNHLY and CDR2 is FYNNEI. The CDR3 region is CASSRDLHNEQFF. In DNA, the CDR3 is TGTGCCAGCAGTCGGGACCTACACAATGAGCAGTTCTTC.

The chain has TRBV7-2 and TRBJ1-5; possibly TRBD1 for D (5 bases). V was pared by 4 bases and J by 4 bases, with 20 bases between. The germline CDR1 and CDR2 sequences are SGHTA and FQGNSA. The CDR3 runs 17 residues. CDR3: CASSSPGISGGNQPQHF. The DNA of the CDR3 is TGTGCCAGCAGCTCCCCCGGGATATCGGGGGGTAATCAGCCCCAGCATTTT.

The chain recombines TRBV18 with TRBJ2-2, with TRBD2 as a possible D gene (6 bases). The length of the CDR3 is 15 residues. The V end was cut by 3 bases, the J end by 1 base, with 9 bases between. Germline V gene sequence: CDR1 KGHSH, CDR2 LQKENI. Here the CDR3 DNA reads TGTGCCAGCTCACCTGGGGGGATGAACACCGGGGAGCTGTTTTTT. Amino acid sequence: CASSPGGMNTGELFF.

This chain connects TRBV20-1 to TRBJ2-2; no definite D call. Germline V CDR1 and CDR2: DFQATT, SNEGSKA (reference sequence). The CDR3 is 13 residues long. V was trimmed by 3 bases and J by 2 bases, leaving 7 bases between them. CDR3 sequence (DNA): TGCAGTGCTAGTGTCAGCAACACCGGGGAGCTGTTTTTT. As protein: CSASVSNTGELFF.

The table lists this clone with a count of one. The chain links TRBV27 to TRBJ2-3; D is undetermined. CDR3 length: 12 amino acids. Germline V gene lookup returns CDR1 MNHEY and CDR2 SMNVEV (reference sequence). V was pared by 6 bases and J by 2 bases, with 6 bases between. The CDR3 loop reads CASSPTTDTQYF. Written as DNA, the CDR3 is TGTGCCAGCAGCCCCACCACAGATACGCAGTATTTT.